These T cell receptor beta chains were read from a single sample in a study of post-analysis software for immune sequencing data. TCRdb processed the PCR reads anew with MiXCR; each CDR3 protein has one entry. The sample lists around 400,000 distinct CDR3 sequences, less than 40% occurring once. The material sequenced was blood. The receptors were gathered from a girl under 18 with multiple sclerosis. Each CDR3 is given with its conserved first and last residue. A D gene is named only where the DNA matches it firmly. Clone size, where shown, is once, few, many, or a class for clones that have expanded.

CDR3 DNA: TGCGCCAGCAGCTCCGGGACTAGCTTCCAAGAGACCCAGTACTTC
CDR3 protein: CASSSGTSFQETQYF
clone size: -
J gene: TRBJ2-5
D gene: TRBD2
V gene: TRBV5-1

CDR3 DNA: TGTGCCAGCAGCCCCGACGCCGGGACAGGCTACGAGCAGTACTTC
CDR3 protein: CASSPDAGTGYEQYF
clone size: -
J gene: TRBJ2-7
D gene: TRBD1
V gene: TRBV7-3

CDR3 DNA: TGCAGCGTTGGGACAGGGGGGTCCAATGAGCAGTTCTTC
CDR3 protein: CSVGTGGSNEQFF
clone size: few
J gene: TRBJ2-1
D gene: TRBD1
V gene: TRBV29-1

CDR3 DNA: TGCAGCGTTGCCTCAGGGGATGGCTACACCTTC
CDR3 protein: CSVASGDGYTF
clone size: few
J gene: TRBJ1-2
D gene: -
V gene: TRBV29-1

CDR3 DNA: TGTGCCAGCAGCCCCCGTGGGTCGGGCATGGATGGCTACACCTTC
CDR3 protein: CASSPRGSGMDGYTF
clone size: -
J gene: TRBJ1-2
D gene: -
V gene: TRBV9

CDR3 DNA: TGCGCCAGCAGCCAAGATTTGGCGTTAGGCATCTTTAGCGAGCAGTACTTC
CDR3 protein: CASSQDLALGIFSEQYF
clone size: -
J gene: TRBJ2-7
D gene: -
V gene: TRBV4-3

CDR3 DNA: TGTGCCACCAGCAGAGACAATGAGTGGGAATCACCCCTCCACTTT
CDR3 protein: CATSRDNEWESPLHF
clone size: -
J gene: TRBJ1-6
D gene: -
V gene: TRBV15

CDR3 DNA: TGCGCCAGCAGCCAAGATCACAGTCGGCCCATATATTTT
CDR3 protein: CASSQDHSRPIYF
clone size: -
J gene: TRBJ1-3
D gene: -
V gene: TRBV4-1

CDR3 DNA: TGTGCCAGCATCCGCAGTGGCTCTGGGGCCAACGTCCTGACTTTC
CDR3 protein: CASIRSGSGANVLTF
clone size: -
J gene: TRBJ2-6
D gene: -
V gene: TRBV6-2/TRBV6-3

CDR3 DNA: TGCAGTGCTAGCTTAGTGTCCGGGACAGGGGCCGGCTACACCTTC
CDR3 protein: CSASLVSGTGAGYTF
clone size: -
J gene: TRBJ1-2
D gene: TRBD1
V gene: TRBV20-1

CDR3 DNA: TGTGTCAGCTCGGTCCGGGGGGGCCAGGACACAGATACGCAGTATTTT
CDR3 protein: CVSSVRGGQDTDTQYF
clone size: -
J gene: TRBJ2-3
D gene: TRBD2
V gene: TRBV6-6

CDR3 DNA: TGTGCCAGCAGCTTAGGGACACTAGCGGGGGGTCCTAATGAGCAGTTCTTC
CDR3 protein: CASSLGTLAGGPNEQFF
clone size: -
J gene: TRBJ2-1
D gene: TRBD2
V gene: TRBV7-2

CDR3 DNA: TGTGCCAGCAGTTTATGGATAGCGGGGACCCAAGAGACCCAGTACTTC
CDR3 protein: CASSLWIAGTQETQYF
clone size: few
J gene: TRBJ2-5
D gene: TRBD2
V gene: TRBV28

CDR3 DNA: TGTGCCAGCAGCGTCGAAGGAGGGGTGGGGCGCTCCTACAATGAGCAGTTCTTC
CDR3 protein: CASSVEGGVGRSYNEQFF
clone size: -
J gene: TRBJ2-1
D gene: -
V gene: TRBV12-3/TRBV12-4

CDR3 DNA: TGTGCCAGCAGTTTATTAGGGCAGGGAAACACCATATATTTT
CDR3 protein: CASSLLGQGNTIYF
clone size: -
J gene: TRBJ1-3
D gene: -
V gene: TRBV12-3/TRBV12-4

CDR3 DNA: TGTGCCAGCAGGGGACAGGGAAACACCATATATTTT
CDR3 protein: CASRGQGNTIYF
clone size: -
J gene: TRBJ1-3
D gene: TRBD1
V gene: TRBV6-6

CDR3 DNA: TGTGCCAGCAGCTCGACGGGACAGGGCGGCTACGAGCAGAACTTC
CDR3 protein: CASSSTGQGGYEQNF
clone size: -
J gene: TRBJ2-7
D gene: TRBD1
V gene: TRBV7-8

CDR3 DNA: TGCAGTGCTAGACGACTCGCGGGGGCCTACACCGGGGAGCTGTTTTTT
CDR3 protein: CSARRLAGAYTGELFF
clone size: few
J gene: TRBJ2-2
D gene: -
V gene: TRBV20-1

CDR3 DNA: TGTGCCAGCAGCCCCAGGTGGGACAGGATAGTGTACGAGCAGTACTTC
CDR3 protein: CASSPRWDRIVYEQYF
clone size: -
J gene: TRBJ2-7
D gene: TRBD1
V gene: TRBV7-2

CDR3 DNA: TGTGCCAGCAGTTCGGTTAAGGGGGGCGGCACACAGCCCCAGCATTTT
CDR3 protein: CASSSVKGGGTQPQHF
clone size: few
J gene: TRBJ1-5
D gene: -
V gene: TRBV7-9

CDR3 DNA: TGTGCCAGCAGCTTAGCTCAGCACAGTGGCTACACCTTC
CDR3 protein: CASSLAQHSGYTF
clone size: few
J gene: TRBJ1-2
D gene: -
V gene: TRBV7-9

CDR3 DNA: TGCAGCTCGCGGGGGGTAAACACTGAAGCTTTCTTT
CDR3 protein: CSSRGVNTEAFF
clone size: few
J gene: TRBJ1-1
D gene: -
V gene: TRBV29-1